Below are 19 T cell receptor beta chains sequenced from a single sample in a study of T cell repertoires in cytomegalovirus infection. MiXCR, run by TCRdb on the reads, gives a single entry per CDR3 protein. The sample shows 55,000 to 85,000 distinct CDR3 sequences, roughly 22% of them seen only once. These receptors are not linked to any known antigen. Sequencing was performed on CD8+ T cells from cultured PBMCs, taken from culture after CMV antigen stimulation. These TCRs come from a human donor in good health (CMV status not recorded). Some clones in this sample may be carry-over from other donors' samples.

This clonotype was observed a handful of times. The chain joins TRBV10-2 to TRBJ2-3; 9 nucleotides align to TRBD2. V gave up 3 bases and J gave up 0 bases; unmatched junction bases: 10. Per germline, CDR1 WSHSY and CDR2 SAAADI. The CDR3 spans 18 residues. The CDR3 sequence is CASSERGGAIISTDTQYF. CDR3 in DNA: TGCGCCAGCAGTGAACGCGGGGGGGCTATCATTAGCACAGATACGCAGTATTTT.

This clonotype has just a few counts. The chain links TRBV14 to TRBJ1-1; no definite D call. The CDR3 loop spans 14 amino acids. CDR1 and CDR2 (germline): SGHDN, FVKESK. The V end was cut by 4 bases, the J end by 8 bases, with 17 bases between. CDR3 protein: CASSPLASSEEAFF. Written as DNA, the CDR3 is TGTGCCAGCAGCCCACTCGCCAGTTCTGAAGAAGCTTTCTTT.

This chain connects TRBV20-1 to TRBJ2-3; TRBD2 matches 8 bases. Germline V gives CDR1 DFQATT, CDR2 SNEGSKA (reference sequence). The CDR3 extends over 16 amino acids. The CDR3 DNA sequence: TGCCCCGGGAAGCGGGGGAAGGCTTCTAGCACAGATACGCAGTATTTT. Protein product: CPGKRGKASSTDTQYF.

The chain joins TRBV14 to TRBJ1-3; the match to TRBD1 covers 8 bases. Germline loops: CDR1 SGHDN, CDR2 FVKESK. This CDR3 spans 19 amino acids. With 5 bases clipped from V and 3 bases from J, the junction kept 18 bases outside the gene matches. The CDR3 sequence: CASSSKLAARGPSGNTIYF. The CDR3 coding sequence is TGTGCCAGCAGCTCGAAACTTGCGGCCAGGGGGCCTAGTGGAAACACCATATATTTT. Combining the CDR3 with reference TRBV14 and TRBJ1-3 gives the whole variable domain EAGVTQFPSHSVIEKGQTVTLRCDPISGHDNLYWYRRVMGKEIKFLLHFVKESKQDESGMPNNRFLAERTGGTYSTLKVQPAELEDSGVYFCASSSKLAARGPSGNTIYFGEGSWLTVV.

Written as DNA, the CDR3 is TGTGCCAGCAGCTTTGGGGGGCGCCAGCCCCAGCATTTT. This sequence encodes CASSFGGRQPQHF. The rearrangement links TRBV5-6 to TRBJ1-5; D might be TRBD1 (6 bases). The CDR3 has 13 residues. Trimming took off 2 bases at V and 7 bases at J, with 10 bases between the two ends. Per the germline V gene, CDR1 is SGHDT and CDR2 is YYEEEE.

This clonotype occurred a few times. The V and J genes are TRBV7-9 and TRBJ1-2, with TRBD1 as a possible D gene (5 bases). The CDR3 consists of 16 residues. CDR1 and CDR2 (germline): SEHNR, FQNEAQ (reference sequence). V lost 7 bases, J lost 6 bases, and 24 bases lay in between. CDR3 region: CASTPPVTPRGDGYTF. The CDR3 bases are TGTGCCAGCACCCCGCCCGTGACACCGAGAGGGGATGGCTACACCTTC.

The chain combines TRBV5-1 with TRBJ2-1; a possible D gene is TRBD2 (5 bases). The CDR3 loop spans 16 amino acids. The V gene's germline CDR1 is SGHRS and CDR2 YFSETQ. Trimming stripped 1 base from V and 0 bases from J, with 11 bases between. The CDR3 spells CASSLWPADSYNEQFF. For the CDR3, the DNA is TGCGCCAGCAGCTTGTGGCCAGCGGACTCCTACAATGAGCAGTTCTTC.

The chain couples TRBV7-6 to TRBJ1-1; D might be TRBD1 (6 bases). The CDR3 extends over 16 amino acids. V shed 5 bases and J shed 3 bases, with 19 bases lying between them. Germline CDR1 SGHVS, CDR2 FNYEAQ. The CDR3 sequence is CASSQNREARDTEAFF. CDR3 bases: TGTGCCAGCAGCCAAAACAGGGAGGCCCGGGACACTGAAGCTTTCTTT.

The chain joins TRBV5-1 to TRBJ2-3; D might be TRBD2 (6 bases). Germline lookup yields CDR1 SGHRS and CDR2 YFSETQ. This CDR3 spans 13 amino acids. V was clipped by 7 bases and J by 2 bases, with 11 bases between them. Here the CDR3 reads CASGRDFTDTQYF. For the CDR3, the DNA is TGCGCCAGCGGCCGGGACTTCACAGATACGCAGTATTTT.

The chain joins TRBV7-2 to TRBJ1-1; no clear D gene. Trimming removed 2 bases at V and 1 base at J, with 8 bases between. Germline CDR1 SGHTA, CDR2 FQGNSA. This CDR3 comprises 14 residues. The CDR3 DNA sequence: TGTGCCAGCAGCTTATTCTGGGCGAACACTGAAGCTTTCTTT. It translates to CASSLFWANTEAFF.

The chain couples TRBV7-6 to TRBJ1-2; 9 bases agree with TRBD1. There are 17 residues in the CDR3. Losses at the gene ends were 5 bases for V and 3 bases for J; bases not matched to a gene: 13. Germline CDR1 reads SGHVS; CDR2 reads FNYEAQ. The CDR3 region has the DNA TGTGCCAGCAGCACGATGGCGACAGGGGGAGAAGACTATGGCTACACCTTC. It translates to CASSTMATGGEDYGYTF.

The sample holds a few counts of this clonotype. The rearrangement uses TRBV6-5 and TRBJ2-3; no firm D call. CDR1 is MNHEY and CDR2 is SVGAGI in the germline V gene. CDR3 size: 17 residues. The germline V and J ends were trimmed by 1 base and 2 bases, with 16 bases remaining between them. CDR3 in amino acids: CASSYFDPRTLTDTQYF. CDR3 nucleotide sequence: TGTGCCAGCAGTTACTTTGACCCTAGAACCCTCACAGATACGCAGTATTTT.

This clonotype was detected only a few times. The chain has TRBV7-8 and TRBJ2-2; the D gene is possibly TRBD1 (6 bases). Trimming stripped 1 base from V and 4 bases from J, with 10 bases between. This CDR3 is built from 15 residues. Germline CDR1 SGHVS, CDR2 FQNEAQ. CDR3 in DNA: TGTGCCAGCAGCTTAGGCAACAGGGCCACCGGGGAGCTGTTTTTT. Its protein is CASSLGNRATGELFF. The full variable domain, in which reference TRBV7-8 and TRBJ2-2 provide the parts outside the CDR3, is GAGVSQSPRYKVAKRGQDVALRCDPISGHVSLFWYQQALGQGPEFLTYFQNEAQLDKSGLPSDRFFAERPEGSVSTLKIQRTQQEDSAVYLCASSLGNRATGELFFGEGSRLTVL.

A few counts support this clonotype. CDR3: CASRGALGQPQHF. In DNA form, the CDR3 reads TGTGCCAGCAGAGGGGCGCTGGGGCAGCCCCAGCATTTT. This rearrangement joins TRBV12-3 or TRBV12-4 to TRBJ1-5; the D gene is possibly TRBD1 (5 bases). The CDR3 runs 13 residues. V lost 6 bases and J lost 7, with 13 bases in between.

The chain combines TRBV2 with TRBJ2-7; D tentatively reads TRBD1 or TRBD2 (5 bases each). CDR3 length equals 13 residues. The germline CDR1 and CDR2 sequences are SNHLY and FYNNEI. The V gene lost 6 bases and the J gene lost 2 bases, with 11 bases spanning the gap. Written as DNA, the CDR3 is TGTGCCAGCAGCCAGGGACGGGCCTACGAGCAGTACTTC. As protein: CASSQGRAYEQYF.

This clonotype is a singleton in its sample. The V gene is TRBV27, the J gene TRBJ2-1; 9 nucleotides line up with TRBD1. Germline CDR1 and CDR2: MNHEY and SMNVEV (reference sequence). After removal of 5 bases from V and 3 bases from J, the junction contained 5 bases not matched to a gene. This CDR3 is 15 amino acids long. The CDR3 sequence: CASSIGQGLYNEQFF. The CDR3 DNA sequence: TGTGCCAGCAGTATAGGACAGGGGCTCTACAATGAGCAGTTCTTC.

This chain joins TRBV12-3 or TRBV12-4 and TRBJ1-1, with D possibly TRBD1 on 6 matching bases. V shed 7 bases and J shed 5 bases, with 20 bases lying between them. There are 15 residues in the CDR3. CDR3: CASIPGRGGRTEAFF. CDR3 DNA: TGTGCCAGCATCCCAGGGAGAGGGGGGCGAACTGAAGCTTTCTTT.

The chain couples TRBV6-5 to TRBJ1-5; weak D call: TRBD1 (6 bases). Per the germline V gene, CDR1 is MNHEY and CDR2 is SVGAGI. CDR3 length: 16 residues. Between the trimmed V and J ends, which lost 7 bases and 3 bases, there was a span of 19 bases. The DNA for the CDR3 is TGTGCCAGCAACCCCTCAGGAGGGGGTGACAATCAGCCCCAGCATTTT. It specifies CASNPSGGGDNQPQHF.

Ten or more counts support this clonotype. The chain employs TRBV10-3 and TRBJ2-2; 8 bases are shared with TRBD1. Germline CDR1 and CDR2: ENHRY and SYGVKD. V gave up 6 bases and J gave up 4 bases; unmatched junction bases: 7. This CDR3 has 15 residues. CDR3 sequence reads: CAIRMDRAGTGELFF. The CDR3 DNA reads as TGTGCCATCAGGATGGACAGGGCCGGCACCGGGGAGCTGTTTTTT.